Listed here are 25 T cell receptor beta chains from one sample, sequenced in a study of T cell repertoires in cytomegalovirus infection. These receptors are not linked to any known antigen. Each CDR3 protein gets one entry after TCRdb re-called the reads with MiXCR. The sample has 650,000 to 900,000 distinct CDR3 sequences; about 33% are singletons. Here the sequenced sample was cultured CD8+ T cells from PBMCs, taken from culture after CMV antigen stimulation. The receptor source for this set is a human donor in good health (CMV status not recorded). Some clones in this sample may be carry-over from other donors' samples.

This clonotype showed up just a few times. The chain employs TRBV6-5 and TRBJ2-2; D perhaps matches TRBD2 (6 bases). V lost 1 base and J 0 bases, leaving 12 bases between the germline ends. CDR1 is MNHEY and CDR2 is SVGAGI in the germline V gene. The length of the CDR3 is 17 residues. In DNA form, the CDR3 reads TGTGCCAGCAGTTACTTTCGGGGGACGGCGAACACCGGGGAGCTGTTTTTT. Residues: CASSYFRGTANTGELFF.

Ten or more counts support this clonotype. The chain couples TRBV6-5 to TRBJ1-1; D perhaps matches TRBD1 (5 bases). The length of the CDR3 is 14 residues. The V gene lost 6 bases and the J gene lost 4 bases, with 15 bases spanning the gap. Germline-derived CDR1 and CDR2 are MNHEY and SVGAGI. CDR3 amino acids: CASRSGQVGTEAFF. In DNA form, the CDR3 reads TGTGCCAGCAGATCCGGACAAGTGGGCACTGAAGCTTTCTTT.

This clonotype was seen at least ten times. This chain joins TRBV7-9 and TRBJ1-6, with TRBD1 as a possible D gene (5 bases). From germline, CDR1 is SEHNR and CDR2 FQNEAQ (reference sequence). The CDR3 spans 17 residues. V lost 1 base and J 7 bases, leaving 17 bases between the germline ends. The CDR3 spells CASSLGDRGSGNSPLHF. The CDR3 nucleotides are TGTGCCAGCAGCTTAGGAGACAGAGGCTCGGGCAATTCACCCCTCCACTTT. The variable domain in full, completed from reference TRBV7-9 and TRBJ1-6, reads DTGVSQNPRHKITKRGQNVTFRCDPISEHNRLYWYRQTLGQGPEFLTYFQNEAQLEKSRLLSDRFSAERPKGSFSTLEIQRTEQGDSAMYLCASSLGDRGSGNSPLHFGNGTRLTVT.

The rearrangement joins TRBV19 to TRBJ2-7; D is perhaps TRBD2 (6 bases). Germline V gene sequence: CDR1 LNHDA, CDR2 SQIVND (reference sequence). The ends were cut back, 5 bases at V and 0 bases at J, with 11 bases in the middle. The CDR3 is made up of 14 amino acids. The CDR3 bases are TGTGCCAGTAGTGGCGGGGCGAGCTCCTACGAGCAGTACGTC. This gives the protein CASSGGASSYEQYV.

The V and J genes are TRBV11-2 and TRBJ2-1; 9 nucleotides align to TRBD2. The CDR3 spans 15 residues. Germline loops: CDR1 SGHAT, CDR2 FQNNGV. Trimming cost V 3 bases and J 8 bases; bases outside gene matches: 8. This chain's CDR3 is CASSFGGGVYYEQFF. DNA for the CDR3: TGTGCCAGCAGCTTTGGCGGGGGGGTATATTATGAGCAGTTCTTC.

This clonotype was seen a few times. V and J are TRBV6-4 and TRBJ1-1, with D perhaps TRBD1 (5 bases). Germline CDR1 and CDR2: MRHNA and SNTAGT. This CDR3 comprises 15 residues. Deletions cut 0 bases from V and 2 bases from J, with 10 bases between. DNA of the CDR3: TGTGCCAGCAGTGACTCGATAGGGGCTAACACTGAAGCTTTCTTT. As protein: CASSDSIGANTEAFF.

The chain couples TRBV7-9 to TRBJ2-6, with D perhaps being TRBD1 or TRBD2 (5 bases each). V lost 0 bases to trimming and J lost 0 bases, with 9 bases between them. The CDR3 has 17 amino acids. Per the germline V gene, CDR1 is SEHNR and CDR2 is FQNEAQ (reference sequence). CDR3 residues: CASSLAGGISGANVLTF. In nucleotides, the CDR3 is TGTGCCAGCAGCTTAGCTGGGGGTATCTCTGGGGCCAACGTCCTGACTTTC. The variable domain in full, completed from reference TRBV7-9 and TRBJ2-6, reads DTGVSQNPRHKITKRGQNVTFRCDPISEHNRLYWYRQTLGQGPEFLTYFQNEAQLEKSRLLSDRFSAERPKGSFSTLEIQRTEQGDSAMYLCASSLAGGISGANVLTFGAGSRLTVL.

V and J are TRBV15 and TRBJ2-3; 8 bases align to TRBD1. The CDR3 contains 15 residues. Germline lookup yields CDR1 LNHNV and CDR2 YYDKDF (reference sequence). Trimming at V came to 0 bases and at J to 4 bases, leaving 3 bases not matched to a gene. In DNA form, the CDR3 reads TGTGCCACCAGCAGAGATGGACAGGGTGCAGATACGCAGTATTTT. This codes for CATSRDGQGADTQYF.

This clonotype occurred a few times. The genes are TRBV9 and TRBJ2-1; maybe TRBD2 (6 bases). Germline CDR1 SGDLS, CDR2 YYNGEE. The CDR3 totals 15 residues. Between the trimmed V and J ends, which lost 2 bases and 7 bases, there was a span of 16 bases. The CDR3 bases are TGTGCCAGCAGCGTCTCTGGTTCAGGGAGGAATGAGCAGTTCTTC. Its translation is CASSVSGSGRNEQFF.

The J gene is TRBJ2-3, the V gene TRBV20-1; D is ambiguous. The germline V and J ends were trimmed by 2 bases and 2 bases, with 8 bases remaining between them. The CDR3 sequence is 13 residues long. Germline loops: CDR1 DFQATT, CDR2 SNEGSKA (reference sequence). Here the CDR3 DNA reads TGCAGTGCTAGAAATGGGCTCACAGATACGCAGTATTTT. It codes for CSARNGLTDTQYF.

The rearrangement links TRBV7-4 to TRBJ2-5; D may be TRBD1 (6 bases). Trimming took off 7 bases at V and 3 bases at J, with 18 bases between the two ends. The V gene's germline CDR1 is SGHVT and CDR2 SQSDAQ. The CDR3 runs to 15 residues. CDR3 sequence reads: CASTQGGGVEETQYF. The CDR3 region has the DNA TGTGCCAGCACCCAAGGGGGTGGGGTGGAAGAGACCCAGTACTTC. Full variable domain (rest looked up from reference TRBV7-4 and TRBJ2-5): GAGVSQSPRYKVAKRGRDVALRCDSISGHVTLYWYRQTLGQGSEVLTYSQSDAQRDKSGRPSGRFSAERPERSVSTLKIQRTEQGDSAVYLCASTQGGGVEETQYFGPGTRLLVL.

The chain recombines TRBV7-8 with TRBJ2-1, with TRBD1 as a possible D gene (6 bases). The CDR3 has 15 amino acids. V was cut by 4 bases and J by 6 bases, with 16 bases left in between. Germline V lookup: CDR1 SGHVS, CDR2 FQNEAQ. CDR3 bases: TGTGCCAGCAGCTCAACGGACAGAGGATTCAATGAGCAGTTCTTC. This encodes CASSSTDRGFNEQFF.

This clonotype showed up just a few times. The rearrangement uses TRBV14 and TRBJ2-3; TRBD2 aligns across 10 bases. The CDR3 runs 17 residues. Germline V gene data show CDR1 as SGHDN and CDR2 as FVKESK. V was pared by 0 bases and J by 1 base, with 4 bases of the junction left unmatched. CDR3 coding DNA: TGTGCCAGCAGCCAAGAAGGAGGACTAGCGGGCACAGATACGCAGTATTTT. It codes for CASSQEGGLAGTDTQYF.

This rearrangement joins TRBV7-1 to TRBJ2-3; a weak D match, TRBD2 (5 bases). TRBV7-1 is an open reading frame whose function is uncertain. V lost 5 bases and J lost 2, with 8 bases in between. The CDR3 sequence is 13 residues long. The CDR3 sequence is CASSARDTDTQYF. In nucleotides, the CDR3 is TGTGCCAGCAGCGCCCGGGACACAGATACGCAGTATTTT.

The V call is TRBV4-1, the J call TRBJ2-1; TRBD2 might be the D (5 bases). The germline V gene has CDR1 MGHRA and CDR2 YSYEKL. The germline V and J ends were trimmed by 0 bases and 3 bases, with 12 bases remaining between them. This CDR3 contains 16 residues. CDR3 protein: CASSQDPAENYNEQFF. The DNA of the CDR3 is TGCGCCAGCAGCCAAGATCCAGCGGAGAACTACAATGAGCAGTTCTTC.

The CDR3 DNA reads TGTGCCAGCAGTTTTAGAAGCTCCACAGATACGCAGTATTTT. Translating gives CASSFRSSTDTQYF. The rearrangement uses TRBV12-3 or TRBV12-4 and TRBJ2-3; D gene uncertain. V dropped 3 bases and J dropped 2 bases, with 9 bases sitting between them. This CDR3 spans 14 amino acids.

The J gene is TRBJ1-1, the V gene TRBV11-3; the D gene is possibly TRBD1 (5 bases). The ends were cut back, 5 bases at V and 1 base at J, with 14 bases in the middle. This CDR3 has 15 amino acids. The germline V gene encodes CDR1 SGHNT and CDR2 YENEEA. The CDR3 here is CASSQYETANTEAFF. CDR3 nucleotide sequence: TGTGCCAGCAGCCAATACGAGACAGCGAACACTGAAGCTTTCTTT.

This clonotype was picked up a small number of times. This rearrangement joins TRBV29-1 to TRBJ2-2, with 7 bases aligning to TRBD1. The CDR3 contains 14 residues. V shed 5 bases and J 1 base; nucleotides not matched to a gene: 4. Per germline, CDR1 SQVTM and CDR2 ANQGSEA. The CDR3 reads CSVTGTVNTGELFF. In nucleotides, the CDR3 is TGCAGCGTTACCGGGACAGTGAACACCGGGGAGCTGTTTTTT.

This clonotype was observed a single time. One base away lies a much larger clone, so this may be a sequencing read error. The V and J genes are TRBV24-1 and TRBJ1-2; D is unresolved. This CDR3 is 15 amino acids long. CDR1 KGHDR and CDR2 SFDVKD come from the germline V gene. For the CDR3, the DNA is TGTGCCACCAGTGATTACTCCCACGGCCGCTATGACTACACCTTC. Translated, it gives CATSDYSHGRYDYTF.

Note on this clonotype: One junction end does not reproduce the germline sequence, and a read error may be involved. This chain links TRBV6-2 or TRBV6-3 with TRBJ1-1, with D tentatively TRBD1 (5 bases). Germline V gene data show CDR1 as MNHEY and CDR2 as SVGEGT. This CDR3 comprises 16 residues. This chain's CDR3 is CVSSPGRGQGNTEAFF. The CDR3 DNA reads as TGTGTCAGCAGCCCAGGGAGAGGGCAGGGGAACACTGAAGCTTTCTTT.

This clonotype was seen more than once but under ten times. The rearrangement joins TRBV5-6 to TRBJ2-3; 14 positions match TRBD2. The germline V gene has CDR1 SGHDT and CDR2 YYEEEE. Germline trimming cut 3 bases from V and 5 bases from J; bases unmatched to any gene: 2. The CDR3 extends over 15 amino acids. CDR3 in amino acids: CASSSTSGGEDTQYF. CDR3 bases: TGTGCCAGCAGCTCGACTAGCGGGGGGGAAGATACGCAGTATTTT.

The V call is TRBV5-6, the J call TRBJ2-7; possibly TRBD2 for D (5 bases). CDR1 and CDR2 (germline): SGHDT, YYEEEE. There are 13 residues in the CDR3. V lost 3 bases and J 2 bases, leaving 9 bases between the germline ends. CDR3 sequence: CASSSDWTYEQYF. The DNA of the CDR3 is TGTGCCAGCAGCTCGGACTGGACCTACGAGCAGTACTTC.

The sample holds many counts of this clonotype. This chain joins TRBV12-3 or TRBV12-4 and TRBJ2-2, with D possibly being TRBD2 (5 bases). This CDR3 has 13 residues. V was trimmed by 3 bases and J by 6 bases, leaving 8 bases between them. The CDR3 DNA reads TGTGCCAGCAGTTTCGACTATCCCGGGGAGCTGTTTTTT. This codes for CASSFDYPGELFF.

This clonotype has only a few counts. CDR3 nucleotides: TGTGCCAGCAGCGCCGGAGCCCATGGCACTGAAGCTTTCTTT. Its translation is CASSAGAHGTEAFF. The genes are TRBV9 and TRBJ1-1; D not resolved. Trimming cost V 3 bases and J 4 bases, with 13 bases left between them. The CDR3 totals 14 residues. From germline, CDR1 is SGDLS and CDR2 YYNGEE.

The chain combines TRBV19 with TRBJ2-2, with unresolved D. The CDR3 spans 12 residues. V was shortened by 10 bases and J by 8 bases, with 14 bases between the two germline ends. From germline, CDR1 is LNHDA and CDR2 SQIVND (reference sequence). The DNA of the CDR3 is TGTGCCACCTCTGGACGGTGGGGGGAGCTGTTTTTT. It codes for CATSGRWGELFF. Full variable domain (missing parts from reference TRBV19 and TRBJ2-2): DGGITQSPKYLFRKEGQNVTLSCEQNLNHDAMYWYRQDPGQGLRLIYYSQIVNDFQKGDIAEGYSVSREKKESFPLTVTSAQKNPTAFYLCATSGRWGELFFGEGSRLTVL.